This T cell receptor beta chain was identified during a study of T cell responses to AZD1222 COVID-19 vaccine. Study-wide findings and caveats: White British ancestry dominated among donors, who included more females, and clonal diversity was possibly underestimated. Reportedly, close to half of spike-specific TCRs are directed against unmutated variant regions.

Trimming removed 0 bases from V and 4 bases from J, with 4 bases in between. Germline CDR1 SGHNT, CDR2 YYREEE (reference sequence). The CDR3 is made up of 12 amino acids. About this clone itself: The target antigen is unknown.

Here immunoSEQ multiplex PCR was the method, and the copy in TCRdb shows in-frame clones only, minus some. The sample carries about 130,000 clones, 88% recorded once. The chain is built from TRBV5-4 and TRBJ2-5; no clear D gene. The receptor was derived from an adult in good health. The sample was peripheral blood, taken on day 0 of MenACWY control vaccination. CDR3 sequence reads: CASSLALETQYF. CDR3 nucleotide sequence: TGTGCCAGCAGCTTGGCCCTAGAGACCCAGTACTTC.